The clone carrying this T cell receptor beta chain was recorded a few times. TCRdb analysed the RT-PCR reads with MiXCR anew, one entry per CDR3 protein. Altogether more than 450,000 distinct CDR3 sequences are present, about 11% being singletons, with the ten largest covering 9.5% to 11%. These data belong to a study of response to subunit inactivated influenza vaccine. Trimming removed 6 bases from V and 15 bases from J; junction bases left unmatched: 15. Germline V gene data show CDR1 as SNHLY and CDR2 as FYNNEI. This CDR3 has 16 amino acids. These data also formed part of another study, on T cells expressing NK-cell markers. According to that study: The authors generated TCR beta cDNA through 5'RACE template switching with UMIs.

The sample was PBMCs from blood, taken on the day of vaccination. This sequence originates from a man aged 45 to 65 who received an inactivated influenza vaccine. This chain uses TRBV2 with TRBJ2-1; 15 positions match TRBD2. Written as DNA, the CDR3 is TGTGCCAGCAGCCAAGAACCGGGACTAGCGGGAGGAGGGTGGTTCTTC. It yields the protein CASSQEPGLAGGGWFF.